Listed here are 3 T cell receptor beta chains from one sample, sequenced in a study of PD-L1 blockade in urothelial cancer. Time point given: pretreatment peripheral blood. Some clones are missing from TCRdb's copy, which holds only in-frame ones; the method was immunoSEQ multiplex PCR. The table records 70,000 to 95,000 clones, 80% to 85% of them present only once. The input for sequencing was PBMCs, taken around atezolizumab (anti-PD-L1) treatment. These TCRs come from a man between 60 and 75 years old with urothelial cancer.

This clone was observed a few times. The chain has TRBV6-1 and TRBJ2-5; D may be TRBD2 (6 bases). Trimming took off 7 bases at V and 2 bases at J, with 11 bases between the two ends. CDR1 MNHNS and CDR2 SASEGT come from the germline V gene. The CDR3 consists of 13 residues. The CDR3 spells CASKRVQQETQYF. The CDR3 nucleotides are TGTGCCAGCAAGCGGGTTCAGCAAGAGACCCAGTACTTC.

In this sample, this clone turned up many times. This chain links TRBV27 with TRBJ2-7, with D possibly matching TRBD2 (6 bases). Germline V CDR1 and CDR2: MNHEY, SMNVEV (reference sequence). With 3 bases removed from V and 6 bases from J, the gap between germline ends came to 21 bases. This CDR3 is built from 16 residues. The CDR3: CASSFWRATNPSEQYF. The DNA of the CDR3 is TGTGCCAGCAGTTTCTGGAGGGCCACTAACCCCTCCGAGCAGTACTTC.

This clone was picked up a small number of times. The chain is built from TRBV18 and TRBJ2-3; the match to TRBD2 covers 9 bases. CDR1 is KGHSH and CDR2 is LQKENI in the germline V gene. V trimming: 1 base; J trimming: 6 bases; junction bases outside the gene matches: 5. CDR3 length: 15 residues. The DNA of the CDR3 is TGTGCCAGCTCACCACTAGCGGGGGTGCCGGATACGCAGTATTTT. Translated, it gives CASSPLAGVPDTQYF.